Shown below are 12 T cell receptor beta chains from a single sample sequenced in a study of T-cell memory formation after mild COVID-19. A single record per CDR3 protein comes from TCRdb applying MiXCR to the 5' RACE reads. Of 150,000 or so distinct CDR3 sequences in the sample, roughly 10% were seen once. Sequencing was carried out using PBMCs or a T cell subset sorted from them (not recorded which). The receptor source for this set is a man in his late teens or twenties who had mild COVID-19 (a few samples of this study predate the infection). Cell type and time point are not known.

The gene calls are TRBV20-1 and TRBJ2-3, with D unresolved. The CDR3 loop spans 10 amino acids. Germline V gene sequence: CDR1 DFQATT, CDR2 SNEGSKA (reference sequence). The V end lost 0 bases, the J end lost 8 bases, and 3 bases lay between the germline ends. The CDR3 loop is CSAREVTQYF. In nucleotides, the CDR3 is TGCAGTGCTAGAGAGGTTACGCAGTATTTT.

This clonotype was picked up a small number of times. V and J are TRBV5-1 and TRBJ2-1; D unresolved. Germline V gene lookup returns CDR1 SGHRS and CDR2 YFSETQ. The CDR3 is 15 amino acids. The ends were cut back, 2 bases at V and 6 bases at J, with 15 bases in the middle. The CDR3 spells CASSLGFLLGNEQFF. CDR3 DNA sequence: TGCGCCAGCAGCTTAGGGTTTCTCTTGGGCAATGAGCAGTTCTTC.

This chain joins TRBV12-3 or TRBV12-4 and TRBJ1-2; TRBD1 is a possible D gene (5 bases). Trimming shortened V by 5 bases and J by 3 bases, and 13 bases separated the two germline ends. The CDR3 runs 14 residues. The CDR3 protein is CASSPQGPDYGYTF. The CDR3 DNA sequence: TGTGCCAGCAGTCCCCAGGGACCTGACTATGGCTACACCTTC.

This clonotype has a handful of counts. The CDR3 DNA reads TGCAGTGCTCAAGGGGTTTCAGGGGAGCAGTACTTC. It codes for CSAQGVSGEQYF. The chain couples TRBV20-1 to TRBJ2-7; D perhaps matches TRBD1 (5 bases). CDR3 length: 12 amino acids. CDR1 DFQATT and CDR2 SNEGSKA come from the germline V gene (reference sequence). Trimming left V 5 bases short and J 7 bases short, with 15 bases between.

The CDR3 nucleotides are TGTGCCAGCAGCTTGGGACGAAACACCATATATTTT. Encoded protein: CASSLGRNTIYF. The rearrangement uses TRBV7-9 and TRBJ1-3, with D perhaps matching TRBD1 (5 bases). The V end was cut by 3 bases, the J end by 5 bases, with 5 bases between. The CDR3 is 12 residues long. The germline gives CDR1 SEHNR, CDR2 FQNEAQ (reference sequence).

This clonotype was seen only a few times. The rearrangement joins TRBV20-1 to TRBJ2-7; 7 positions match TRBD2. V was pared by 1 base and J by 3 bases, with 9 bases of the junction left unmatched. The CDR3 is 15 amino acids. Germline CDR1 reads DFQATT; CDR2 reads SNEGSKA (reference sequence). The CDR3 bases are TGCAGTGCTAGAGTCCCTGCGACTAGCTTCTACGAGCAGTACTTC. Encoded protein: CSARVPATSFYEQYF.

This clonotype was observed a few times. This chain links TRBV28 with TRBJ2-5; 8 bases line up with TRBD1. Germline values: CDR1 MDHEN, CDR2 SYDVKM. The J segment lost 3 bases and the V segment lost 2 bases, leaving 5 bases of the junction unmatched. CDR3 length equals 15 residues. The CDR3 here is CASSLASTGEETQYF. As DNA, the CDR3 is TGTGCCAGCAGTTTAGCCTCGACAGGGGAAGAGACCCAGTACTTC.

The V and J genes are TRBV11-2 and TRBJ2-3; D is perhaps TRBD1 or TRBD2 (6 bases each). This CDR3 is 16 amino acids long. The germline gives CDR1 SGHAT, CDR2 FQNNGV. Trimming took 4 bases from V and 5 from J, leaving 19 bases between them. The CDR3 spells CASSSLPGAGGDTQYF. DNA for the CDR3: TGTGCCAGCAGCTCCCTTCCGGGGGCTGGGGGAGATACGCAGTATTTT.

V gene TRBV6-2 or TRBV6-3 combines with J gene TRBJ2-3, with D possibly TRBD1 on 5 matching bases. Trimming left V 6 bases short and J 8 bases short, with 18 bases between. The length of the CDR3 is 14 residues. CDR1 and CDR2 (germline): MNHEY, SVGEGT. CDR3 nucleotides: TGTGCCAGCAGGAAGTTCACAGGAGATCGTACGCAGTATTTT. Its translation is CASRKFTGDRTQYF.

V gene TRBV9 combines with J gene TRBJ1-1; D is possibly TRBD1 (6 bases). The CDR3 length is 15 residues. CDR1 and CDR2 (germline): SGDLS, YYNGEE. Trimming removed 2 bases from V and 3 bases from J, with 14 bases in between. The CDR3 nucleotides are TGTGCCAGCAGCGTGGGCAGGCCAGGGGACACTGAAGCTTTCTTT. This sequence encodes CASSVGRPGDTEAFF.

In this sample, this clonotype turned up a few times. The chain links TRBV27 to TRBJ2-3, with D perhaps assigned TRBD1 or TRBD2 (7 bases each). V gave up 3 bases and J gave up 3 bases, with 22 bases separating them. This CDR3 has 18 residues. From germline, CDR1 is MNHEY and CDR2 SMNVEV (reference sequence). CDR3 region: CASSFSLGSGDRTDTQYF. The CDR3 nucleotides are TGTGCCAGCAGTTTCAGCCTGGGCAGCGGGGACAGAACAGATACGCAGTATTTT.

The V and J genes are TRBV20-1 and TRBJ2-7; 8 nucleotides agree with TRBD1. V trimming: 1 base; J trimming: 1 base; junction bases outside the gene matches: 9. The V gene's germline CDR1 is DFQATT and CDR2 SNEGSKA (reference sequence). This CDR3 comprises 16 residues. CDR3 region: CSARGAGTGHSYEQYV. CDR3 bases: TGCAGTGCTAGAGGCGCCGGGACAGGTCATTCCTACGAGCAGTACGTC.